This entry describes one T cell receptor beta chain. Its antigen remains unidentified. This entry belongs to a study of lymphopenia after photon versus proton radiotherapy. Sequencing used immunoSEQ multiplex PCR; TCRdb keeps in-frame clones, though not all of them. The sample has around 22,000 clones; approximately 80% are singletons. Study-level points and caveats: Oligoclonal CD8+ Temra expansion after nadir drove photon patients' diversity drop. Proton therapy kept repertoires fairly stable, unlike photons, which gained effector/memory cells.

This CDR3 has 15 amino acids. Looked up from germline, CDR1 is MRHNA and CDR2 is SNTAGT. V shed 6 bases and J 6 bases; nucleotides not matched to a gene: 4. The sequencing used peripheral blood, collected from a patient treated with photon-based radiotherapy. This clonotype was sampled from a man aged 35 to 55 with gastric cancer. V and J are TRBV6-4 and TRBJ2-1; TRBD2 aligns across 14 bases. The CDR3 bases are TGTGCCAGCAGAGGACTAGCGGGGGGCCTCAATGAGCAGTTCTTC. Its protein is CASRGLAGGLNEQFF.